This passage covers 19 T cell receptor beta chains from one sample sequenced in a study of blood T cell repertoires in COVID-19. TCRdb's table, derived via immunoSEQ multiplex PCR, lists solely in-frame clones and lacks some. Counted here are about 400,000 clones, over 75% occurring once; the ten biggest clones make up more than 2%. The source material was PBMCs or T cells enriched from blood (not recorded which). These receptors were taken from a woman aged 40 to 50 with acute COVID-19.

This clone occurred once. The chain uses TRBV25-1 and TRBJ1-1; TRBD1 is a possible D gene (5 bases). The germline gives CDR1 MGHDK, CDR2 SYGVNS. The CDR3 is 11 amino acids. Trimming cost V 2 bases and J 10 bases, with 8 bases left between them. The CDR3 coding sequence is TGTGCCAGCAGTGAAGCAGGGCGAGCTTTCTTT. Protein: CASSEAGRAFF.

The chain recombines TRBV7-9 with TRBJ2-3, with 12 bases identical to TRBD2. This CDR3 has 16 residues. V gave up 1 base and J gave up 5 bases; unmatched junction bases: 4. The germline V gene has CDR1 SEHNR and CDR2 FQNEAQ (reference sequence). CDR3 DNA sequence: TGTGCCAGCAGCTTAGGCCTAGCGGGGGGGCAAGATACGCAGTATTTT. Protein sequence: CASSLGLAGGQDTQYF.

V usage is TRBV6-1 and J usage is TRBJ1-2, with D possibly matching TRBD1 (5 bases). This CDR3 is built from 15 residues. Germline CDR1 reads MNHNS; CDR2 reads SASEGT. V dropped 1 base and J dropped 0 bases, with 9 bases sitting between them. CDR3 sequence (DNA): TGTGCCAGCAGTGAAGTTGCAGGGACTAACTATGGCTACACCTTC. As protein: CASSEVAGTNYGYTF.

The V call is TRBV11-2, the J call TRBJ2-2, with D possibly matching TRBD1 (6 bases). This CDR3 comprises 15 residues. Germline V gene sequence: CDR1 SGHAT, CDR2 FQNNGV. With 5 bases removed from V and 6 bases from J, the gap between germline ends came to 16 bases. Here the CDR3 reads CASSAQGLNAGELFF. CDR3 in DNA: TGTGCCAGCAGCGCACAGGGTCTCAACGCCGGGGAGCTGTTTTTT.

This clone showed up just a few times. The CDR3 nucleotides read TGTGCCAGCAGCTTGTCACCAGGGGGCATGTACGAGCAGTACTTC. It encodes CASSLSPGGMYEQYF. The V gene is TRBV5-6, the J gene TRBJ2-7; TRBD1 aligns across 8 bases. The V segment lost 1 base and the J segment 4 bases; nucleotides outside the gene matches: 7. The CDR3 length is 15 residues. Germline V lookup: CDR1 SGHDT, CDR2 YYEEEE.

This chain links TRBV3-1 (or the pseudogene TRBV3-2) with TRBJ2-6; no clear D gene. The germline CDR1 and CDR2 sequences are LGHDT and YNNKEL (reference sequence). V was trimmed by 0 bases and J by 4 bases, leaving 7 bases between them. CDR3 size: 15 residues. CDR3 sequence: CASSQDLGGANVLTF. The CDR3 bases are TGTGCCAGCAGCCAAGATCTAGGAGGGGCCAACGTCCTGACTTTC.

This rearrangement joins TRBV24-1 to TRBJ2-2; 7 nucleotides agree with TRBD2. The germline V gene encodes CDR1 KGHDR and CDR2 SFDVKD. The V and J ends lost 4 bases and 4 bases, in that order; junction bases with no gene match: 5. CDR3 size: 15 residues. DNA for the CDR3: TGTGCCACCAGTGACCCCAGGGAGGGCACCGGGGAGCTGTTTTTT. Its protein product is CATSDPREGTGELFF.

The genes are TRBV5-1 and TRBJ1-5; the match to TRBD1 covers 9 bases. Germline V gene sequence: CDR1 SGHRS, CDR2 YFSETQ. After removal of 0 bases from V and 6 bases from J, the junction contained 4 bases not matched to a gene. The CDR3 runs 15 residues. CDR3 nucleotide sequence: TGCGCCAGCAGCTTGGGGACAGGGGCGGGTCAGCCCCAGCATTTT. As protein: CASSLGTGAGQPQHF.

The chain carries TRBV3-1 (or the pseudogene TRBV3-2) and TRBJ1-4, with D unclear. The V end lost 4 bases, the J end lost 4 bases, and 13 bases lay between the germline ends. Germline assignment: CDR1 LGHDT and CDR2 YNNKEL (reference sequence). The CDR3 is 15 residues long. The CDR3 protein is CASSPPSGDNEKLFF. As DNA, the CDR3 is TGTGCCAGCAGCCCCCCGTCCGGAGATAATGAAAAACTGTTTTTT.

This chain links TRBV9 with TRBJ2-3; 8 bases match TRBD2. After removal of 4 bases from V and 3 bases from J, the junction contained 7 bases not matched to a gene. CDR1 is SGDLS, CDR2 YYNGEE, per germline. This CDR3 comprises 15 residues. The CDR3 loop is CASSQRGLETDTQYF. Here the CDR3 DNA reads TGTGCCAGCAGCCAGAGGGGACTAGAGACAGATACGCAGTATTTT.

The chain has TRBV4-1 and TRBJ2-1; D is perhaps TRBD2 (5 bases). The V end was cut by 6 bases, the J end by 3 bases, with 15 bases between. Germline CDR1 is MGHRA and CDR2 is YSYEKL. The length of the CDR3 is 15 residues. For the CDR3, the DNA is TGCGCCAGCAGTCCTATCGGGGTAGGCTACAATGAGCAGTTCTTC. Protein product: CASSPIGVGYNEQFF.

The chain recombines TRBV19 with TRBJ1-4; 11 bases align to TRBD1. CDR3 length: 13 amino acids. Germline CDR1 is LNHDA and CDR2 is SQIVND (reference sequence). CDR3: CASSGTGGAELFF. In DNA form, the CDR3 reads TGTGCGAGCAGCGGGACAGGGGGTGCGGAACTGTTTTTT.

The genes are TRBV7-9 and TRBJ1-3; TRBD1 is a possible D gene (6 bases). Trimming removed 5 bases from V and 0 bases from J, with 17 bases in between. Germline CDR1 is SEHNR and CDR2 is FQNEAQ (reference sequence). The CDR3 length is 17 residues. The CDR3 loop reads CASSTLTGTFSGNTIYF. DNA of the CDR3: TGTGCCAGCAGCACATTGACAGGAACCTTCTCTGGAAACACCATATATTTT.

The chain couples TRBV30 to TRBJ1-6; D perhaps matches TRBD1 (5 bases). The CDR3 totals 16 residues. V lost 0 bases to trimming and J lost 0 bases, with 9 bases between them. Germline assignment: CDR1 GTSNPN and CDR2 SVGIG (reference sequence). The CDR3 is CAWSVGASSYNSPLHF. CDR3 nucleotides: TGTGCCTGGAGTGTAGGGGCGAGCTCCTATAATTCACCCCTCCACTTT.

The rearrangement joins TRBV3-1 (or the pseudogene TRBV3-2) to TRBJ1-2, with a possible D match to TRBD1 (6 bases). Looked up from germline, CDR1 is LGHDT and CDR2 is YNNKEL (reference sequence). V was trimmed by 3 bases and J by 4 bases, leaving 12 bases between them. This CDR3 has 14 amino acids. The DNA of the CDR3 is TGTGCCAGCAGCCACGATACAGGGAGCTATGGCTACACCTTC. It translates to CASSHDTGSYGYTF.

The J gene is TRBJ1-1, the V gene TRBV4-1, with 9 bases that match TRBD1. The CDR3 sequence is 15 residues long. CDR1 is MGHRA, CDR2 YSYEKL, per germline. V gave up 2 bases and J gave up 4 bases; unmatched junction bases: 5. The DNA for the CDR3 is TGCGCCAGCAGCCAAACACAGGGGGCCGGCACTGAAGCTTTCTTT. Translated: CASSQTQGAGTEAFF.

In DNA, the CDR3 is TGTGCCAGCAGCCCTCAACCGGGACAGAACTATGGCTACACCTTC. Amino acid sequence: CASSPQPGQNYGYTF. The chain joins TRBV9 to TRBJ1-2; 7 positions match TRBD1. The trim removed 4 bases at V and 2 bases at J, leaving 8 bases unmatched. The germline V gene encodes CDR1 SGDLS and CDR2 YYNGEE. This CDR3 has 15 residues.

This chain links TRBV11-2 with TRBJ2-2; D is ambiguous. Trimming removed 3 bases at V and 2 bases at J, with 7 bases between. The CDR3 covers 14 residues. Germline V CDR1 and CDR2: SGHAT, FQNNGV. CDR3 in DNA: TGTGCCAGCAGCTTCGTCAGAAACACCGGGGAGCTGTTTTTT. It yields the protein CASSFVRNTGELFF.

In this sample, this clone turned up once. The rearrangement links TRBV4-1 to TRBJ1-6; 7 nucleotides line up with TRBD1. Germline CDR1 MGHRA, CDR2 YSYEKL. The CDR3 loop spans 16 amino acids. V dropped 0 bases and J dropped 8; count of bases not matched to a gene: 7. CDR3 in DNA: TGCGCCAGCAGCCAAGATTTGGGCCAGGGGGATTCACCCCTCCACTTT. Encoded protein: CASSQDLGQGDSPLHF.